This entry is about one T cell receptor (beta chain). The sample originates from a study of Ad26.COV2.S vaccination and SARS-CoV-2 variants. Sample treatment: approximately 18 received Ad26.COV2.S at low or high dose, single or two shots; roughly 5 received placebo; per-sample allocation not given. Collection of samples fell on day 63 after the first vaccine or placebo injection. Assay used: immunoSEQ multiplex PCR; TCRdb lists only in-frame clones, some missing. The sample consists of roughly 680,000 clones, more than 80% of them appearing once. CDR1 and CDR2 from the germline V gene are LNHNV and YYDKDF (reference sequence). Trimming stripped 0 bases from V and 8 bases from J, with 10 bases between. The CDR3 extends over 13 amino acids.

Sequences were derived from peripheral blood, sampled in a trial of Ad26.COV2.S vaccine versus placebo. This receptor was obtained from a person between 18 and 65 years old who received the Ad26.COV2.S COVID-19 vaccine or a placebo. This chain connects TRBV15 to TRBJ1-2, with a weak D call TRBD1 (6 bases). This chain's CDR3 is CATSRDIQGGYTF. The CDR3 DNA sequence: TGTGCCACCAGCAGAGATATACAGGGAGGCTACACCTTC.